This entry is about one T cell receptor beta chain. The cohort comprised adults aged 18 to 89 years residing in approximately 25 US areas. V shed 2 bases and J 6 bases; nucleotides not matched to a gene: 13. The CDR3 covers 18 residues. The germline CDR1 and CDR2 sequences are LNHNV and YYDKDF (reference sequence). These data are taken from a study of blood T cell repertoires in COVID-19. Turning to the study itself: Researchers got acute and convalescent COVID-19 samples from the United States, Italy and Spain. Sample material is recorded as cDNA or gDNA derived from T cells, B-cell-depleted T cells, or PBMCs.

In the original workflow: Estimates of nucleated cell counts were drawn from the amplification of reference gene primers. Sequencing used immunoSEQ multiplex PCR; TCRdb keeps in-frame clones, though not all of them. The DNA was the basis for D and trimming; V, J and clone size are from that table. The sample holds roughly 260,000 clones; roughly 87% are singletons and the top ten take 2.6%. The chain is built from TRBV15 and TRBJ2-1; 10 positions agree with TRBD2. This sequence was found in a young woman with acute COVID-19. Material: PBMCs or T cells enriched from blood (not recorded which). The CDR3 reads CATSRPAPLAGGPNEQFF. The CDR3 DNA sequence: TGTGCCACCAGCAGACCGGCCCCGTTAGCGGGGGGACCCAATGAGCAGTTCTTC.